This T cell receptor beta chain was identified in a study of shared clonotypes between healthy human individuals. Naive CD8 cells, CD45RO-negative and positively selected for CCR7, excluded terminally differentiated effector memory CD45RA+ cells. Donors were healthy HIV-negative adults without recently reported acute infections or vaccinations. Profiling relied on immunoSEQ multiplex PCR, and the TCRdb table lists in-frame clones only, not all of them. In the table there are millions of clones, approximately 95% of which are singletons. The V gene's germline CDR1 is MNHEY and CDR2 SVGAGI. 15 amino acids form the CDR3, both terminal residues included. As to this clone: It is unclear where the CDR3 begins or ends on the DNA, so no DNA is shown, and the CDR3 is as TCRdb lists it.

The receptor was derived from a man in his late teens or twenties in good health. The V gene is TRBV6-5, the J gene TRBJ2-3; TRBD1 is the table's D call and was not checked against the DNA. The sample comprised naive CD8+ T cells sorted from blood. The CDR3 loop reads CASSSSRTLTDTQYF.